The 4 T cell receptor beta chains below come from one sample, sequenced in a study of T-cell memory formation after mild COVID-19. Using its own MiXCR run on the 5' RACE reads, TCRdb lists one record per CDR3 protein. The table includes some 200,000 distinct CDR3 sequences, more than 8% detected once. Sequencing used PBMCs or a T cell subset sorted from them (not recorded which). The receptors here all came from a man between 18 and 35 years old who had mild COVID-19 (a few samples of this study predate the infection). Cell type and time point are not known.

This clonotype came up many times. V gene TRBV20-1 combines with J gene TRBJ2-7; no firm D call. CDR3 length: 13 amino acids. The germline V gene has CDR1 DFQATT and CDR2 SNEGSKA (reference sequence). Trimming took off 6 bases at V and 2 bases at J, with 14 bases between the two ends. The CDR3 DNA follows: TGCAGTGCCCTCGGCAGAGCTGCCTACGAGCAGTACTTC. Translation: CSALGRAAYEQYF.

The rearrangement uses TRBV6-5 and TRBJ1-1, with a possible D match to TRBD1 (6 bases). The germline V gene has CDR1 MNHEY and CDR2 SVGAGI. This CDR3 contains 13 residues. V was pared by 5 bases and J by 5 bases, with 12 bases between. The DNA for the CDR3 is TGTGCCAGCAGTAAACCGGGACATACTGAAGCTTTCTTT. It yields the protein CASSKPGHTEAFF.

The genes are TRBV2 and TRBJ2-7; the D is unclear. The V and J ends lost 4 bases and 2 bases respectively, with 9 bases between them. The CDR3 extends over 13 amino acids. Germline loops: CDR1 SNHLY, CDR2 FYNNEI. This CDR3 reads CASSGVQTYEQYV. For the CDR3, the DNA is TGTGCCAGCAGTGGGGTTCAGACCTACGAGCAGTACGTC.

This clonotype was recorded many times. The chain employs TRBV5-1 and TRBJ1-6; 7 bases agree with TRBD1. The CDR3 extends over 15 amino acids. V shed 5 bases, J shed 3 bases, and the junction held 5 bases outside the gene matches. Germline CDR1 and CDR2: SGHRS and YFSETQ. DNA for the CDR3: TGCGCCAGCAGGGAGGGGGCCGACTATAATTCACCCCTCCACTTT. This sequence encodes CASREGADYNSPLHF.